This TCR beta chain is drawn from a study of response to subunit inactivated influenza vaccine. Regarding the study as a whole: Authors suggested seasonal influenza vaccinations each recruit few new T cells.

On this clonotype itself: Its cognate antigen is unknown.

Trimming took 0 bases from V and 2 from J, leaving 18 bases between them. Per the germline V gene, CDR1 is SGHRS and CDR2 is YFSETQ. CDR3 length equals 17 residues. TCRdb used MiXCR to reprocess the RT-PCR reads, holding one entry per CDR3 protein. In the table there are around 710,000 distinct CDR3 sequences, over 11% of which are singletons. The material sequenced was PBMCs from blood, taken around 14 days before vaccination. The chain recombines TRBV5-1 with TRBJ2-7; no definite D call. The receptor's source is a man aged 50-59 years who received an inactivated influenza vaccine. CDR3 in amino acids: CASSLGEYWQETYEQYF. The CDR3 nucleotides are TGCGCCAGCAGCTTGGGAGAATATTGGCAGGAAACCTACGAGCAGTACTTC.